One and the same sample provided the 30 T cell receptor beta chains below, sequenced in a study of vaccination and CD4 T cells after COVID-19. Sequenced with the Oncomine TCR Beta short-read assay was DNA taken from cultured CD4+ T cells. One entry per CDR3 protein results from TCRdb running MiXCR on the PCR reads. This sample has about 11,000 distinct CDR3 sequences, with around 59% found just once. Noted treatment: approximately nine-day PBMC culture with coronavirus spike peptide pools or control peptides (ViraFEST assay). No antigen has been assigned to these receptors. Sequenced sample: CD4+ T cells from blood, cultured in vitro. These receptors originate from a human donor who had recovered from COVID-19.

This clonotype was detected only a few times. In nucleotides, the CDR3 is TGTGCCAGCAGCTTAGAACAGGGTAACACTGAAGCTTTCTTT. Amino acids: CASSLEQGNTEAFF. The chain has TRBV7-9 and TRBJ1-1; D is perhaps TRBD1 (6 bases). V was trimmed by 1 base and J by 2 bases, leaving 8 bases between them. In germline, CDR1 is SEHNR, CDR2 FQNEAQ (reference sequence). The CDR3 is made up of 14 amino acids.

The chain recombines TRBV7-9 with TRBJ1-1; D not certain. V was cut by 4 bases and J by 5 bases, with 5 bases left in between. The CDR3 length is 11 residues. CDR1 is SEHNR and CDR2 is FQNEAQ in the germline V gene (reference sequence). CDR3: CASSSWTEAFF. CDR3 DNA sequence: TGTGCCAGCAGCTCTTGGACTGAAGCTTTCTTT. Together with reference TRBV7-9 and TRBJ1-1, the CDR3 gives the full variable domain: DTGVSQNPRHKITKRGQNVTFRCDPISEHNRLYWYRQTLGQGPEFLTYFQNEAQLEKSRLLSDRFSAERPKGSFSTLEIQRTEQGDSAMYLCASSSWTEAFFGQGTRLTVV.

V gene TRBV20-1 combines with J gene TRBJ2-5; no clear D gene. Germline V CDR1 and CDR2: DFQATT, SNEGSKA (reference sequence). The CDR3 extends over 12 amino acids. Trimming took off 2 bases at V and 3 bases at J, with 7 bases between the two ends. The CDR3 is CSARRPKETQYF. In DNA, the CDR3 is TGCAGTGCTAGAAGACCGAAAGAGACCCAGTACTTC.

This chain joins TRBV27 and TRBJ2-5; 7 positions agree with TRBD1. Germline V lookup: CDR1 MNHEY, CDR2 SMNVEV (reference sequence). Germline trimming cut 3 bases from V and 5 bases from J; bases unmatched to any gene: 15. There are 17 residues in the CDR3. The CDR3 loop reads CASSLLGQRVGRETQYF. The DNA of the CDR3 is TGTGCCAGCAGTTTGTTGGGACAGAGGGTCGGTAGGGAGACCCAGTACTTC.

The chain joins TRBV7-3 to TRBJ1-5; no clear D gene. The CDR3 is 13 residues long. Deletions cut 6 bases from V and 4 bases from J, with 10 bases between. Germline CDR1 and CDR2: SGHTA and FQGTGA. The CDR3 DNA sequence: TGTGCCAGCAGTTTATGGGCGAATCAGCCCCAGCATTTT. It is translated as CASSLWANQPQHF.

In its sample, this clonotype was seen a few times. This rearrangement joins TRBV20-1 to TRBJ2-7; 11 nucleotides agree with TRBD1. The V gene's germline CDR1 is DFQATT and CDR2 SNEGSKA (reference sequence). V was pared by 4 bases and J by 5 bases, with 7 bases of the junction left unmatched. The CDR3 is made up of 14 amino acids. This chain's CDR3 is CSATDRGRRHEQYF. CDR3 nucleotides: TGCAGTGCTACGGACAGGGGGCGTCGCCACGAGCAGTACTTC.

This sequence joins TRBV6-4 and TRBJ2-3, with D maybe TRBD1 (6 bases). The CDR3 consists of 15 residues. CDR1 is MRHNA and CDR2 is SNTAGT in the germline V gene. V lost 6 bases and J lost 2, with 15 bases in between. This CDR3 is CASSPDGTNTDTQYF. The CDR3 DNA follows: TGTGCCAGCAGCCCGGATGGGACAAACACAGATACGCAGTATTTT.

The chain uses TRBV20-1 and TRBJ1-2, with D uncertain. Deletions cut 6 bases from V and 3 bases from J, with 8 bases between. There are 11 residues in the CDR3. CDR1 and CDR2 (germline): DFQATT, SNEGSKA (reference sequence). CDR3 sequence reads: CSARADYGYTF. Written as DNA, the CDR3 is TGCAGTGCGCGAGCAGACTATGGCTACACCTTC.

The V and J genes are TRBV10-1 and TRBJ2-6; either TRBD1 or TRBD2 may fit D (5 bases each). The V end was cut by 6 bases, the J end by 2 bases, with 11 bases between. The CDR3 runs 15 residues. Germline lookup yields CDR1 WNHNN and CDR2 SYGVQD (reference sequence). The CDR3, as DNA: TGCGCCAGCAGCCCCGGGACGCCTGGGGCCAACGTCCTGACTTTC. It is translated as CASSPGTPGANVLTF.

This clonotype has a handful of counts. The chain joins TRBV27 to TRBJ1-2, with 10 bases fitting TRBD1. This CDR3 comprises 14 residues. The germline V gene has CDR1 MNHEY and CDR2 SMNVEV (reference sequence). V was clipped by 7 bases and J by 5 bases; unmatched bases: 7. CDR3 sequence (DNA): TGTGCCAGCACCATGCGACAGGGGGCGTATGGCTACACCTTC. It specifies CASTMRQGAYGYTF.

V and J are TRBV6-1 and TRBJ2-3, with D perhaps matching TRBD1 (5 bases). This CDR3 is 14 amino acids long. Trimming pared 6 bases from V and 2 bases from J, leaving 12 bases between. Germline assignment: CDR1 MNHNS and CDR2 SASEGT. The CDR3 DNA reads TGTGCCAGCAGCAACCGACAGTACACAGATACGCAGTATTTT. It translates to CASSNRQYTDTQYF.

This clonotype has only a few counts. The rearrangement uses TRBV20-1 and TRBJ2-2; the D is unclear. V was shortened by 6 bases and J by 9 bases, with 14 bases between the two germline ends. The CDR3 is 12 residues long. CDR1 DFQATT and CDR2 SNEGSKA come from the germline V gene (reference sequence). The CDR3 loop reads CSAPTHARELFF. DNA for the CDR3: TGCAGTGCACCGACTCACGCCCGGGAGCTGTTTTTT.

The chain links TRBV7-6 to TRBJ1-6; D is perhaps TRBD1 (5 bases). The CDR3 has 16 residues. The germline V gene encodes CDR1 SGHVS and CDR2 FNYEAQ. V lost 0 bases and J lost 8, with 14 bases in between. CDR3 nucleotides: TGTGCCAGCAGCTTAGCGAGGCGGGGCGGGTATTCACCCCTCCACTTT. It is translated as CASSLARRGGYSPLHF. Full variable domain (missing parts from reference TRBV7-6 and TRBJ1-6): GAGVSQSPRYKVTKRGQDVALRCDPISGHVSLYWYRQALGQGPEFLTYFNYEAQQDKSGLPNDRFSAERPEGSISTLTIQRTEQRDSAMYRCASSLARRGGYSPLHFGNGTRLTVT.

By share, this clonotype counts as medium-sized (0.01 to 0.1%). The gene calls are TRBV5-4 and TRBJ2-3; D gene unclear. Trimming left V 1 base short and J 4 bases short, with 7 bases between. The CDR3 has 13 amino acids. Germline-derived CDR1 and CDR2 are SGHNT and YYREEE (reference sequence). CDR3 nucleotide sequence: TGTGCCAGCAGCTTGCCTAGTGCAGATACGCAGTATTTT. This translates into CASSLPSADTQYF.

This rearrangement joins TRBV4-1 to TRBJ1-2; D is perhaps TRBD1 (5 bases). CDR1 is MGHRA, CDR2 YSYEKL, per germline. Trimming left V 3 bases short and J 7 bases short, with 24 bases between. CDR3 length: 17 amino acids. CDR3 sequence (DNA): TGCGCCAGCAGCCAGGGAGTGGGTGGGGGTAAACGAGGTGGCTACACCTTC. Translation gives CASSQGVGGGKRGGYTF.

This clonotype is medium-sized by share. V usage is TRBV7-2 and J usage is TRBJ2-1, with TRBD1 as a possible D gene (5 bases). Germline assignment: CDR1 SGHTA and CDR2 FQGNSA. Trimming took off 6 bases at V and 9 bases at J, with 9 bases between the two ends. The CDR3 runs to 11 residues. The DNA for the CDR3 is TGTGCCAGCAGACAGGTGTCTGAGCAGTTCTTC. Translated, it gives CASRQVSEQFF.

The chain joins TRBV15 to TRBJ2-5; 10 positions match TRBD2. From germline, CDR1 is LNHNV and CDR2 YYDKDF (reference sequence). The CDR3 extends over 17 amino acids. Trimming at V came to 3 bases and at J to 5 bases, leaving 12 bases not matched to a gene. This chain's CDR3 is CATSSPRGAGGPETQYF. The CDR3 DNA sequence: TGTGCCACCAGCAGCCCACGGGGAGCGGGAGGGCCGGAGACCCAGTACTTC.

The chain has TRBV7-3 and TRBJ2-2; 7 nucleotides agree with TRBD2. The CDR3 is 15 amino acids. V shed 5 bases, J shed 10 bases, and the junction held 13 bases outside the gene matches. Germline V gene sequence: CDR1 SGHTA, CDR2 FQGTGA. This chain's CDR3 is CASSLGTTIYEELFF. In nucleotides, the CDR3 is TGTGCCAGCAGCCTCGGGACTACAATCTACGAGGAGCTGTTTTTT.

V and J are TRBV20-1 and TRBJ1-5; 8 positions match TRBD1. CDR1 and CDR2 (germline): DFQATT, SNEGSKA (reference sequence). Unmatched junction bases numbered 6, after V lost 1 base and J lost 1 base. CDR3 length: 16 residues. CDR3: CSARATGGGSNQPQHF. The CDR3 DNA sequence: TGCAGTGCTAGAGCCACAGGGGGAGGAAGCAATCAGCCCCAGCATTTT.

The chain carries TRBV20-1 and TRBJ2-3; 9 nucleotides agree with TRBD2. The CDR3 has 18 residues. The germline CDR1 and CDR2 sequences are DFQATT and SNEGSKA (reference sequence). Unmatched junction bases numbered 12, after V lost 0 bases and J lost 2 bases. This CDR3 is CSARDAVAGVTVTDTQYF. In DNA form, the CDR3 reads TGCAGTGCTAGAGATGCGGTAGCGGGAGTAACCGTCACAGATACGCAGTATTTT.

The chain employs TRBV28 and TRBJ2-7; the D gene could be TRBD1 or TRBD2 (6 bases each). CDR1 is MDHEN and CDR2 is SYDVKM in the germline V gene. This CDR3 region has 15 residues. Trimming removed 7 bases from V and 1 base from J, with 17 bases in between. CDR3 residues: CASTLGGFGSYEQYF. DNA of the CDR3: TGTGCCAGCACCTTGGGGGGCTTCGGTTCCTACGAGCAGTACTTC.

The chain carries TRBV28 and TRBJ1-5; TRBD1 matches at 7 bases. The germline V gene encodes CDR1 MDHEN and CDR2 SYDVKM. V was pared by 7 bases and J by 6 bases, with 9 bases of the junction left unmatched. CDR3 length: 14 amino acids. The CDR3 sequence is CASTWGGTAQPQHF. The CDR3 coding sequence is TGTGCCAGCACTTGGGGGGGGACAGCTCAGCCCCAGCATTTT.

The CDR3 DNA is TGTGCCAGCAGTTACTCCTTAGCGGGAGTAGGAGAGACCCAGTACTTC. Its translation: CASSYSLAGVGETQYF. The chain carries TRBV6-2 or TRBV6-3 and TRBJ2-5, with 9 bases identical to TRBD2. V gave up 0 bases and J gave up 4 bases; unmatched junction bases: 6. CDR3 size: 16 residues. Germline CDR1 is MNHEY and CDR2 is SVGEGT.

CDR3 loop: CSARAGVLQETQYF. In DNA form, the CDR3 reads TGCAGTGCTAGGGCGGGAGTGTTACAAGAGACCCAGTACTTC. The chain is built from TRBV20-1 and TRBJ2-5; TRBD2 matches 7 bases. Germline CDR1 reads DFQATT; CDR2 reads SNEGSKA (reference sequence). The junction had 6 bases not matched to a gene; V was cut back by 3 bases and J by 2 bases. The CDR3 totals 14 residues.

The gene calls are TRBV7-2 and TRBJ1-2, with no clear D. The CDR3 is 15 residues long. Germline CDR1 is SGHTA and CDR2 is FQGNSA. V was clipped by 2 bases and J by 4 bases, with 14 bases between them. CDR3 DNA: TGTGCCAGCAGCTTAAGCGGCAGCCAGGTCTATGGCTACACCTTC. Protein product: CASSLSGSQVYGYTF.

This clonotype was detected a few times. V is TRBV14 and J is TRBJ1-6; no firm D call. Germline-derived CDR1 and CDR2 are SGHDN and FVKESK. V was shortened by 5 bases and J by 12 bases, with 20 bases between the two germline ends. CDR3 length: 15 residues. CDR3 sequence reads: CASSASSGASLPLHF. The CDR3 bases are TGTGCCAGCAGCGCATCTTCCGGCGCCTCGTTACCCCTCCACTTT.

This clonotype was found once. The V call is TRBV7-9, the J call TRBJ2-4; TRBD2 matches 7 bases. The CDR3 is made up of 15 amino acids. Germline CDR1 and CDR2: SEHNR and FQNEAQ (reference sequence). Trimming at V came to 2 bases and at J to 5 bases, leaving 6 bases not matched to a gene. The CDR3 DNA reads as TGTGCCAGCAGCTTATACTTAGGACTAGAAAACATTCAGTACTTC. It is translated as CASSLYLGLENIQYF.

This clonotype was seen only once. The chain combines TRBV6-1 with TRBJ2-5; D not certain. The CDR3 runs 13 residues. Per germline, CDR1 MNHNS and CDR2 SASEGT. Trimming took 3 bases from V and 5 from J, leaving 10 bases between them. CDR3 in DNA: TGTGCCAGCAGTGATTCGGTTGGGGAGACCCAGTACTTC. This translates into CASSDSVGETQYF.

The table lists this clonotype with a few counts. The gene calls are TRBV2 and TRBJ1-1; D is undetermined. V was shortened by 11 bases and J by 4 bases, with 17 bases between the two germline ends. The CDR3 is 13 residues long. In germline, CDR1 is SNHLY, CDR2 FYNNEI. The CDR3 loop reads CAVSVRVGTEAFF. For the CDR3, the DNA is TGTGCCGTCTCCGTGAGGGTGGGCACTGAAGCTTTCTTT.

The chain combines TRBV7-8 with TRBJ2-1; D remains unclear. Germline values: CDR1 SGHVS, CDR2 FQNEAQ. The CDR3 contains 11 residues. V lost 2 bases to trimming and J lost 8 bases, with 4 bases between them. The CDR3 nucleotides read TGTGCCAGCAGCTTAAGGTATGAGCAGTTCTTC. Residues: CASSLRYEQFF.